This T cell receptor beta chain was obtained from a study of patients and donors after allogeneic stem cell transplantation. Germline CDR1 and CDR2: SGHRS and YFSETQ. Trimming removed 4 bases from V and 1 base from J; junction bases left unmatched: 16. The CDR3 length is 19 residues. This clonotype is medium-sized (0.01 to 0.1%) within its sample. Using its own MiXCR run on the RT-PCR reads, TCRdb lists one record per CDR3 protein. The sample has 9,500 to 10,000 distinct CDR3 sequences, roughly 5.8% seen once. This clonotype originated in a human donor who was either an allogeneic HSCT recipient or a stem cell or donor lymphocyte infusion donor (not recorded which). It is not recorded whose cells these are; they may come from a transplant donor. This chain joins TRBV5-1 and TRBJ1-5, with 8 bases matching TRBD1. The sequencing input was blood, either unsorted or a sorted T cell fraction (not recorded which). The CDR3 sequence: CASSDLDRELLRSNQPQHF. The CDR3 DNA is TGCGCCAGCAGCGACTTGGACAGGGAACTACTGCGCAGCAATCAGCCCCAGCATTTT.